The 25 T cell receptor beta chains below all came from one sample that was sequenced in a study of T cell responses to AZD1222 COVID-19 vaccine (dated by TCRdb to the early 2020s). Library preparation was by the immunoSEQ multiplex PCR assay. Not all clones reach the TCRdb copy of this immuneACCESS table, which keeps in-frame sequences only. Checked studies attribute under half of the gap to unresolved V genes and leave the rest unexplained. The sample records about 140,000 clones, around 89% of which are singletons. 2.9% of the sample is held by the ten biggest clonotypes. The time point label, as the study defines it: baseline before first vaccination. Sequenced here: peripheral blood, sampled on day 0 of AZD1222 vaccination. These receptors were collected from an adult in good health.

The chain couples TRBV6-2 or TRBV6-3 to TRBJ1-2; no reliable D call. Germline V gene data show CDR1 as MNHEY and CDR2 as SVGEGT. The V end lost 6 bases, the J end lost 2 bases, and 4 bases lay between the germline ends. The CDR3 is 11 amino acids. The CDR3 loop is CASSRNYGYTF. CDR3 in DNA: TGTGCCAGCAGCCGCAACTATGGCTACACCTTC.

This chain uses TRBV4-2 with TRBJ1-6; TRBD1 is a possible D gene (6 bases). Trimming cost V 5 bases and J 10 bases, with 18 bases left between them. Germline-derived CDR1 and CDR2 are LGHNA and YNFKEQ. The CDR3 spans 15 residues. In nucleotides, the CDR3 is TGTGCCAGCAGCGGCATTCAGGGGAGCGGATCACCCCTCCACTTT. The encoded protein is CASSGIQGSGSPLHF.

This chain links TRBV19 with TRBJ2-1; tentatively, D is TRBD1 (6 bases). The CDR3 extends over 14 amino acids. Trimming pared 10 bases from V and 5 bases from J, leaving 18 bases between. The germline gives CDR1 LNHDA, CDR2 SQIVND (reference sequence). CDR3 DNA sequence: TGTGCCACTACCGCCAGGGGAACGAACAATGAGCAGTTCTTC. It yields the protein CATTARGTNNEQFF. Full variable domain (outside the CDR3, taken from reference TRBV19 and TRBJ2-1): DGGITQSPKYLFRKEGQNVTLSCEQNLNHDAMYWYRQDPGQGLRLIYYSQIVNDFQKGDIAEGYSVSREKKESFPLTVTSAQKNPTAFYLCATTARGTNNEQFFGPGTRLTVL.

The V gene is TRBV27, the J gene TRBJ2-5, with 14 bases fitting TRBD2. Germline V gene data show CDR1 as MNHEY and CDR2 as SMNVEV (reference sequence). This CDR3 is 18 amino acids long. The junction had 11 bases not matched to a gene; V was cut back by 3 bases and J by 5 bases. The CDR3 DNA follows: TGTGCCAGCAGTTTCCACGGACTAGCGGGGGGACAGGGGGAGACCCAGTACTTC. Its protein product is CASSFHGLAGGQGETQYF.

The count of this clone is one. The V call is TRBV9, the J call TRBJ2-1; no firm D call. The CDR3 loop spans 15 amino acids. V was shortened by 6 bases and J by 7 bases, with 20 bases between the two germline ends. Germline CDR1 and CDR2: SGDLS and YYNGEE. In nucleotides, the CDR3 is TGTGCCAGCACCACAGACGGCTCCCCAAGGAATGAGCAGTTCTTC. Its translation: CASTTDGSPRNEQFF.

The chain is built from TRBV7-3 and TRBJ2-1; D gene uncertain. This CDR3 region has 14 residues. V was cut by 0 bases and J by 4 bases, with 7 bases left in between. The V gene's germline CDR1 is SGHTA and CDR2 FQGTGA. For the CDR3, the DNA is TGTGCCAGCAGCTTAACCCCTTCTTACAATGAGCAGTTCTTC. Protein: CASSLTPSYNEQFF.

V usage is TRBV11-2 and J usage is TRBJ2-7, with 9 nucleotides matching TRBD1. The CDR3 is made up of 16 amino acids. Trimming at V came to 1 base and at J to 3 bases, leaving 7 bases not matched to a gene. Germline-derived CDR1 and CDR2 are SGHAT and FQNNGV. CDR3 sequence reads: CASSLVLQGANYEQYF. DNA of the CDR3: TGTGCCAGCAGCTTAGTTTTACAGGGGGCGAACTACGAGCAGTACTTC.

The J gene is TRBJ2-7, the V gene TRBV2; 8 bases line up with TRBD1. Germline V CDR1 and CDR2: SNHLY, FYNNEI. The CDR3 covers 16 residues. V dropped 6 bases and J dropped 4; count of bases not matched to a gene: 14. For the CDR3, the DNA is TGTGCCAGCAGGGATGACAGGGGCAACCCTATTTACGAGCAGTACTTC. Its translation is CASRDDRGNPIYEQYF.

V gene TRBV7-3 combines with J gene TRBJ2-3; 15 bases are shared with TRBD2. Germline CDR1 and CDR2: SGHTA and FQGTGA. The trim removed 5 bases at V and 0 bases at J, leaving 15 bases unmatched. The CDR3 is made up of 21 amino acids. In DNA form, the CDR3 reads TGTGCCAGCAGCCCCCGAAGGTTGGGACTAGCGGGGGGTACTAGCACAGATACGCAGTATTTT. Translation: CASSPRRLGLAGGTSTDTQYF.

The rearrangement uses TRBV7-9 and TRBJ1-6; D ambiguous. CDR3 size: 14 residues. In germline, CDR1 is SEHNR, CDR2 FQNEAQ (reference sequence). The ends were cut back, 5 bases at V and 5 bases at J, with 10 bases in the middle. CDR3 in amino acids: CASSRAIDNSPLHF. The CDR3, as DNA: TGTGCCAGCAGCCGAGCTATCGATAATTCACCCCTCCACTTT. The full variable domain, with the rest looked up from reference TRBV7-9 and TRBJ1-6, is DTGVSQNPRHKITKRGQNVTFRCDPISEHNRLYWYRQTLGQGPEFLTYFQNEAQLEKSRLLSDRFSAERPKGSFSTLEIQRTEQGDSAMYLCASSRAIDNSPLHFGNGTRLTVT.

This rearrangement joins TRBV28 to TRBJ2-1, with 8 bases fitting TRBD2. This CDR3 contains 14 residues. After removal of 4 bases from V and 4 bases from J, the junction contained 3 bases not matched to a gene. CDR1 and CDR2 from the germline V gene are MDHEN and SYDVKM. CDR3 coding DNA: TGTGCCAGCAGTTCGGGACTAGAATACAATGAGCAGTTCTTC. This encodes CASSSGLEYNEQFF. The full variable domain, in which reference TRBV28 and TRBJ2-1 provide the parts outside the CDR3, is DVKVTQSSRYLVKRTGEKVFLECVQDMDHENMFWYRQDPGLGLRLIYFSYDVKMKEKGDIPEGYSVSREKKERFSLILESASTNQTSMYLCASSSGLEYNEQFFGPGTRLTVL.

V gene TRBV28 combines with J gene TRBJ2-7; perhaps TRBD2 as D (5 bases). The CDR3 length is 14 residues. V was trimmed by 2 bases and J by 6 bases, leaving 14 bases between them. Germline lookup yields CDR1 MDHEN and CDR2 SYDVKM. As DNA, the CDR3 is TGTGCCAGCAGTTTAGGCGGGTCTTCGGGCGAGCAGTACTTC. Its translation: CASSLGGSSGEQYF. The complete variable domain, with remaining parts taken from reference TRBV28 and TRBJ2-7, reads DVKVTQSSRYLVKRTGEKVFLECVQDMDHENMFWYRQDPGLGLRLIYFSYDVKMKEKGDIPEGYSVSREKKERFSLILESASTNQTSMYLCASSLGGSSGEQYFGPGTRLTVT.

The CDR3 loop reads CASSYGIHREDQPQHF. In DNA form, the CDR3 reads TGTGCCAGCAGTTACGGAATTCACAGGGAGGATCAGCCCCAGCATTTT. V and J are TRBV6-2 or TRBV6-3 and TRBJ1-5; maybe TRBD1 (6 bases). The CDR3 covers 16 residues. V was clipped by 2 bases and J by 5 bases, with 16 bases between them. Germline V gives CDR1 MNHEY, CDR2 SVGEGT.

The chain has TRBV3-1 (or the pseudogene TRBV3-2) and TRBJ2-3; D uncertain. The CDR3 totals 14 residues. CDR1 is LGHDT, CDR2 YNNKEL, per germline (reference sequence). Deletions cut 3 bases from V and 0 bases from J, with 7 bases between. This CDR3 is CASSQGVSTDTQYF. CDR3 coding DNA: TGTGCCAGCAGCCAGGGCGTTAGCACAGATACGCAGTATTTT.

The V and J genes are TRBV5-4 and TRBJ1-2, with D hard to call. Trimming took 4 bases from V and 5 from J, leaving 15 bases between them. The CDR3 totals 14 residues. Germline values: CDR1 SGHNT, CDR2 YYREEE (reference sequence). The CDR3 reads CASSKGRDLYGYTF. The CDR3 coding sequence is TGTGCCAGCAGCAAAGGTAGAGATCTATATGGCTACACCTTC.

This chain links TRBV13 with TRBJ2-1; tentative D call: TRBD2 (6 bases). V gave up 7 bases and J gave up 9 bases, with 13 bases separating them. Germline values: CDR1 PRHDT, CDR2 FYEKMQ (reference sequence). This CDR3 spans 12 amino acids. For the CDR3, the DNA is TGTGCCAGCACCCGTTCGGGACTTGAGCAGTTCTTC. Protein product: CASTRSGLEQFF.

The chain employs TRBV28 and TRBJ2-2; no clear D. Trimming removed 4 bases at V and 0 bases at J, with 9 bases between. CDR3 length: 15 amino acids. Germline loops: CDR1 MDHEN, CDR2 SYDVKM. In nucleotides, the CDR3 is TGTGCCAGCAGTTATCGGCGTCCGAACACCGGGGAGCTGTTTTTT. As protein: CASSYRRPNTGELFF.

This clone has a single count. The chain is built from TRBV2 and TRBJ2-1; TRBD1 matches 7 bases. Germline V gene data show CDR1 as SNHLY and CDR2 as FYNNEI. Trimming removed 6 bases from V and 5 bases from J; junction bases left unmatched: 7. The CDR3 sequence is 14 residues long. The CDR3 coding sequence is TGTGCCAGCAGGGACAGGCCCGTAAACAATGAGCAGTTCTTC. It codes for CASRDRPVNNEQFF.

The rearrangement joins TRBV7-8 to TRBJ1-5; possibly TRBD1 for D (5 bases). Trimming left V 7 bases short and J 0 bases short, with 13 bases between. The CDR3 contains 15 residues. Germline CDR1 is SGHVS and CDR2 is FQNEAQ. CDR3 in amino acids: CASTRTPYSNQPQHF. CDR3 nucleotide sequence: TGTGCCAGCACCCGGACACCCTATAGCAATCAGCCCCAGCATTTT.

The J gene is TRBJ2-5, the V gene TRBV5-1; D gene unclear. The CDR3 is made up of 13 amino acids. The V gene lost 4 bases and the J gene lost 5 bases, with 12 bases spanning the gap. Germline V gives CDR1 SGHRS, CDR2 YFSETQ. This CDR3 reads CASSPAFGETQYF. The CDR3 DNA is TGCGCCAGCAGCCCTGCCTTTGGGGAGACCCAGTACTTC. The full variable domain, completed using reference TRBV5-1 and TRBJ2-5, is KAGVTQTPRYLIKTRGQQVTLSCSPISGHRSVSWYQQTPGQGLQFLFEYFSETQRNKGNFPGRFSGRQFSNSRSEMNVSTLELGDSALYLCASSPAFGETQYFGPGTRLLVL.

This chain uses TRBV7-2 with TRBJ2-3; 7 bases line up with TRBD2. From germline, CDR1 is SGHTA and CDR2 FQGNSA. The CDR3 extends over 12 amino acids. The J segment lost 7 bases and the V segment lost 3 bases, leaving 1 base of the junction unmatched. CDR3 sequence (DNA): TGTGCCAGCAGCTTGGGGGGGAATACGCAGTATTTT. This translates into CASSLGGNTQYF.

V and J are TRBV7-6 and TRBJ2-5; 16 bases match TRBD2. This CDR3 has 18 residues. V lost 1 base, J lost 4 bases, and 6 bases stayed unmatched. Germline lookup yields CDR1 SGHVS and CDR2 FNYEAQ. DNA of the CDR3: TGTGCCAGCAGCTTAGAGGGACTAGCGGGGGGGCCGGCAGAGACCCAGTACTTC. Translating it yields CASSLEGLAGGPAETQYF.

The sample holds one count of this clone. J is TRBJ2-3 and V is TRBV5-1, with 8 bases lining up with TRBD2. This CDR3 is built from 15 residues. Germline V gene sequence: CDR1 SGHRS, CDR2 YFSETQ. V lost 4 bases to trimming and J lost 6 bases; unmatched junction nucleotides: 10. The CDR3 sequence: CASSPGSGGFDTQYF. The CDR3 nucleotides are TGCGCCAGCAGCCCCGGCAGCGGGGGATTCGATACGCAGTATTTT.

V usage is TRBV20-1 and J usage is TRBJ1-1; 7 nucleotides line up with TRBD1. This CDR3 region has 15 residues. Germline trimming cut 3 bases from V and 1 base from J; bases unmatched to any gene: 8. CDR1 is DFQATT and CDR2 is SNEGSKA in the germline V gene (reference sequence). The CDR3 region has the DNA TGCAGTGCTAGTGGACAGACAGGGTGGAACACTGAAGCTTTCTTT. This gives the protein CSASGQTGWNTEAFF.

This rearrangement joins TRBV12-3 or TRBV12-4 to TRBJ1-3; a possible D gene is TRBD1 (5 bases). V lost 3 bases to trimming and J lost 8 bases, with 5 bases between them. This CDR3 has 11 residues. The CDR3 DNA is TGTGCCAGCAGTTTCAGGGACACCATATATTTT. Encoded protein: CASSFRDTIYF.